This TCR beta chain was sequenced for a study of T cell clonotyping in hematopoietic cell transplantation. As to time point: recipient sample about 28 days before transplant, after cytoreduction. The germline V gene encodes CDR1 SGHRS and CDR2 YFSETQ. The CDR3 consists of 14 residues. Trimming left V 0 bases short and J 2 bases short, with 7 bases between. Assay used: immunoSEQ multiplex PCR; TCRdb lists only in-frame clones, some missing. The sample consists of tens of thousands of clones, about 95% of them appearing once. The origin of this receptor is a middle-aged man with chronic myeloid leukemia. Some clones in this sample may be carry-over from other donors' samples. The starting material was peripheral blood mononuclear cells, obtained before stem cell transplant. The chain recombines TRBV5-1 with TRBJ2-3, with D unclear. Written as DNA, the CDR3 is TGCGCCAGCAGCTTGGAAGAATCCACAGATACGCAGTATTTT. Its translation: CASSLEESTDTQYF.